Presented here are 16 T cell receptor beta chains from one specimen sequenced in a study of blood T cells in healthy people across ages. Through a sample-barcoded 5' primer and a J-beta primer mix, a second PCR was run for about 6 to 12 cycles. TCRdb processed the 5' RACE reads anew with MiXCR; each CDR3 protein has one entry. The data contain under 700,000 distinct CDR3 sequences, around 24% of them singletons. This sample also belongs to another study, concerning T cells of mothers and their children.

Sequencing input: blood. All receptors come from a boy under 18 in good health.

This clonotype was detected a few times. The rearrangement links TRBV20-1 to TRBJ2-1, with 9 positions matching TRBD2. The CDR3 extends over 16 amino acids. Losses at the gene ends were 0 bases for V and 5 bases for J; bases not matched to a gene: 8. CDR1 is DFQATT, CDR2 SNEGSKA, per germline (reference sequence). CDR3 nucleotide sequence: TGCAGTGCTAGAGATGGGGGCGGGGGGGCCCACAATGAGCAGTTCTTC. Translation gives CSARDGGGGAHNEQFF.

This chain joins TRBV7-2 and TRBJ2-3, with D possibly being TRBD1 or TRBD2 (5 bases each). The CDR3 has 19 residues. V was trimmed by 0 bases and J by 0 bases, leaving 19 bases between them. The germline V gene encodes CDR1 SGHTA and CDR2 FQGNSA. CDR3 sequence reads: CASSLAGTISFSSTDTQYF. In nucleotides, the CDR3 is TGTGCCAGCAGCTTAGCCGGGACCATCTCTTTTTCTAGCACAGATACGCAGTATTTT.

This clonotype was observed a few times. For the CDR3, the DNA is TGTGCCAGCAGTCTCCGGACTAGCGAGGAGCAGTTCTTC. It is translated as CASSLRTSEEQFF. The chain carries TRBV12-3 or TRBV12-4 and TRBJ2-1, with 9 bases identical to TRBD2. With 5 bases clipped from V and 10 bases from J, the junction kept 6 bases outside the gene matches. The CDR3 runs to 13 residues.

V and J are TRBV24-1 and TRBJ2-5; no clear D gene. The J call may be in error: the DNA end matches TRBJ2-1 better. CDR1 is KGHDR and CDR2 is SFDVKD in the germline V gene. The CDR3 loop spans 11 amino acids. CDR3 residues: CATSDLDEQFF. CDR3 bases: TGTGCCACCAGTGATTTAGATGAGCAGTTCTTC.

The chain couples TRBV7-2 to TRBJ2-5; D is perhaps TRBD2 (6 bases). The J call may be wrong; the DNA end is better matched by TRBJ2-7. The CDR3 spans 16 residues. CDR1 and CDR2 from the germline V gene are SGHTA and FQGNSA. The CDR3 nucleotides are TGTGCCAGCAGCTTACATGGTAGCGGAGTCTCCTACGAGCAGTACTTC. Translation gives CASSLHGSGVSYEQYF.

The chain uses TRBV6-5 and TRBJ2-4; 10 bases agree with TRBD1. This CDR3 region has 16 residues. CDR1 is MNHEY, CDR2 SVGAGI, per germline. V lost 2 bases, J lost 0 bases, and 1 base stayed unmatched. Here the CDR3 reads CASSYGQGVAKNIQYF. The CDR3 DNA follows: TGTGCCAGCAGTTACGGACAGGGGGTAGCCAAAAACATTCAGTACTTC.

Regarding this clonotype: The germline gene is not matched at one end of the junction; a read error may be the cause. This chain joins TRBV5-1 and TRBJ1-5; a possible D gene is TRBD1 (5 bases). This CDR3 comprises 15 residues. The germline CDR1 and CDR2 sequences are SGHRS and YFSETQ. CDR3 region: CVSSLVPGGDQPQHF. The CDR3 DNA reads TGCGTCAGCAGCTTGGTCCCCGGAGGGGATCAGCCCCAGCATTTT.

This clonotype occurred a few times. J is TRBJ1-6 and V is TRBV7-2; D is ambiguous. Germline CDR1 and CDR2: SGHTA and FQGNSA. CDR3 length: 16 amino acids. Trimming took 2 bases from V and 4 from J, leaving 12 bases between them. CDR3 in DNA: TGTGCCAGCAGCTTACAGCCGGACGGTTATAATTCACCCCTCCACTTT. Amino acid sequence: CASSLQPDGYNSPLHF.

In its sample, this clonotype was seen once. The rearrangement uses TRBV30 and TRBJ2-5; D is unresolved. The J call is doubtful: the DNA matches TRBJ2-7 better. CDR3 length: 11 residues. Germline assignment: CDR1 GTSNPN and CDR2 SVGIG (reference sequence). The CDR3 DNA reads TGTGCCTGGAAGGACGTCTACGAGCAGTACTTC. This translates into CAWKDVYEQYF.

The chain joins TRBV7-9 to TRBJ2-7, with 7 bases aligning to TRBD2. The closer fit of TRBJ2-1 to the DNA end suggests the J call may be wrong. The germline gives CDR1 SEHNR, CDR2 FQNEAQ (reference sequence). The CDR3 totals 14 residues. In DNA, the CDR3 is TGTGCCAGCAGCCTAAGTGGGACTAACAATGAGCAGTTCTTC. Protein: CASSLSGTNNEQFF.

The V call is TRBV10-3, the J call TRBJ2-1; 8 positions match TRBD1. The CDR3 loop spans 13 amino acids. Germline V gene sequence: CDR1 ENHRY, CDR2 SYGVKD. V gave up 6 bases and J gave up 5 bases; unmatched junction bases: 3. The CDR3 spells CAISEGQDNEQFF. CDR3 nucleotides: TGTGCCATCAGCGAGGGACAGGACAATGAGCAGTTCTTC.

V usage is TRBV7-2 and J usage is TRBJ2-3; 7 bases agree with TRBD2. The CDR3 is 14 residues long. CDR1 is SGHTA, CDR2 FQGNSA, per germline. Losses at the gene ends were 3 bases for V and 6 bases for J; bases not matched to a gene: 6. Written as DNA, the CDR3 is TGTGCCAGCAGCTTCGGCGGGGGTCCCGATACGCAGTATTTT. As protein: CASSFGGGPDTQYF.

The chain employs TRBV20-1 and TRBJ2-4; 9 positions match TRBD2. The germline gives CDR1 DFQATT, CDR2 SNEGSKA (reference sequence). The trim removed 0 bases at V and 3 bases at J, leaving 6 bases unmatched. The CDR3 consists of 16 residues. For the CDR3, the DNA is TGCAGTGCTAGAGATTTGGCGGGAGGGAACAAAAACATTCAGTACTTC. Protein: CSARDLAGGNKNIQYF.

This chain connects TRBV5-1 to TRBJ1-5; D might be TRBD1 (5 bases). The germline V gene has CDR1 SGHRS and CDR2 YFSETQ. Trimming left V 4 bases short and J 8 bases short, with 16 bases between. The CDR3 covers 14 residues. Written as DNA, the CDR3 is TGCGCCAGCAGCCCCCGGGACCCGCGAGAGCCCCAGCATTTT. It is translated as CASSPRDPREPQHF.

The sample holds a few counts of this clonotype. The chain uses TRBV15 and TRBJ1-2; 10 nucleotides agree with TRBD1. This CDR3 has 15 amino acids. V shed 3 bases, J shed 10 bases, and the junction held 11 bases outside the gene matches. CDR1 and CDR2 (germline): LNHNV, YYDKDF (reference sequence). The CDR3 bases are TGTGCCACCAGCAGGATAGGGCCGGGGACAGGGGACTACACCTTC. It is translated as CATSRIGPGTGDYTF.

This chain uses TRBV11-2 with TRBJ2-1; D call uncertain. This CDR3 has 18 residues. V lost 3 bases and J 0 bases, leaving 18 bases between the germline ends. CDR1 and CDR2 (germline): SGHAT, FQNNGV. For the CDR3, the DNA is TGTGCCAGCAGCTTTCGCTTTTTGGCGGATAGCTCCTACAATGAGCAGTTCTTC. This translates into CASSFRFLADSSYNEQFF.